The 25 T cell receptor beta chains presented below share a single source sample, sequenced in a study of cytomegalovirus exposure and HLA in healthy donors. PCR primers comprised 60 Vbeta and 13 Jbeta primers. Method: immunoSEQ multiplex PCR; TCRdb's copy keeps in-frame clones and lacks some. Of hundreds of thousands of clones in the sample, around 90% were seen once. The sequenced material came from PBMCs. These receptors were collected from a woman between 18 and 30 years old in good health and CMV-seronegative.

The chain is built from TRBV11-2 and TRBJ1-3, with D possibly matching TRBD1 (5 bases). This CDR3 comprises 16 residues. Germline V gene sequence: CDR1 SGHAT, CDR2 FQNNGV. Trimming removed 2 bases from V and 0 bases from J, with 11 bases in between. Here the CDR3 reads CASSLPRTFSGNTIYF. The DNA of the CDR3 is TGTGCCAGCAGCTTACCAAGGACATTCTCTGGAAACACCATATATTTT. The variable domain in full, completed from reference TRBV11-2 and TRBJ1-3, reads EAGVAQSPRYKIIEKRQSVAFWCNPISGHATLYWYQQILGQGPKLLIQFQNNGVVDDSQLPKDRFSAERLKGVDSTLKIQPAKLEDSAVYLCASSLPRTFSGNTIYFGEGSWLTVV.

The chain uses TRBV5-1 and TRBJ2-7; a possible D gene is TRBD1 (5 bases). CDR3 size: 15 residues. Germline V gene lookup returns CDR1 SGHRS and CDR2 YFSETQ. The germline V and J ends were trimmed by 0 bases and 7 bases, with 17 bases remaining between them. This chain's CDR3 is CASSLGAGPTQEQYF. The CDR3 bases are TGCGCCAGCAGCTTGGGCGCAGGGCCAACTCAAGAGCAGTACTTC. Using reference TRBV5-1 and TRBJ2-7 for the parts outside the CDR3, the full variable domain is KAGVTQTPRYLIKTRGQQVTLSCSPISGHRSVSWYQQTPGQGLQFLFEYFSETQRNKGNFPGRFSGRQFSNSRSEMNVSTLELGDSALYLCASSLGAGPTQEQYFGPGTRLTVT.

The chain couples TRBV7-8 to TRBJ2-1; 7 nucleotides agree with TRBD2. The CDR3 is 16 residues long. V trimming: 4 bases; J trimming: 5 bases; junction bases outside the gene matches: 11. The V gene's germline CDR1 is SGHVS and CDR2 FQNEAQ. The DNA for the CDR3 is TGTGCCAGCAGCTCCAGGAGGACTAGGTTAGACAATGAGCAGTTCTTC. It is translated as CASSSRRTRLDNEQFF.

The chain combines TRBV28 with TRBJ2-7; TRBD2 agrees at 8 bases. V trimming: 4 bases; J trimming: 4 bases; junction bases outside the gene matches: 6. The germline gives CDR1 MDHEN, CDR2 SYDVKM. This CDR3 has 14 residues. The CDR3 loop is CASSSGGVRYEQYF. The CDR3 region has the DNA TGTGCCAGCAGTTCGGGGGGGGTACGGTACGAGCAGTACTTC. Using reference TRBV28 and TRBJ2-7 for the parts outside the CDR3, the full variable domain is DVKVTQSSRYLVKRTGEKVFLECVQDMDHENMFWYRQDPGLGLRLIYFSYDVKMKEKGDIPEGYSVSREKKERFSLILESASTNQTSMYLCASSSGGVRYEQYFGPGTRLTVT.

As DNA, the CDR3 is TGCGCCAGCAGCGTCTCGTATAGCACAGATACGCAGTATTTT. Translation: CASSVSYSTDTQYF. The rearrangement links TRBV5-1 to TRBJ2-3; no definite D call. Trimming took 4 bases from V and 0 from J, leaving 9 bases between them. Germline V lookup: CDR1 SGHRS, CDR2 YFSETQ. The CDR3 has 14 residues.

This clone appeared a few times. This rearrangement joins TRBV6-6 to TRBJ1-5, with TRBD1 as a possible D gene (6 bases). The V gene's germline CDR1 is MNHNY and CDR2 SVGAGI (reference sequence). There are 15 residues in the CDR3. The V end was cut by 0 bases, the J end by 5 bases, with 11 bases between. The CDR3 protein is CASSYSPTGHQPQHF. CDR3 DNA: TGTGCCAGCAGTTACTCGCCAACAGGGCATCAGCCCCAGCATTTT.

This rearrangement joins TRBV18 to TRBJ1-5; D gene ambiguous. The CDR3 loop spans 16 amino acids. Per the germline V gene, CDR1 is KGHSH and CDR2 is LQKENI. Trimming cost V 3 bases and J 0 bases, with 12 bases left between them. The CDR3 sequence is CASSPLSLNSNQPQHF. In nucleotides, the CDR3 is TGTGCCAGCTCACCCCTTTCTTTAAATAGCAATCAGCCCCAGCATTTT.

This clone was counted once. The chain links TRBV5-1 to TRBJ2-3, with unresolved D. This CDR3 spans 13 amino acids. Germline assignment: CDR1 SGHRS and CDR2 YFSETQ. V gave up 2 bases and J gave up 4 bases, with 8 bases separating them. CDR3 coding DNA: TGCGCCAGCAGCTTCACTAAGGCAGATACGCAGTATTTT. Amino acids: CASSFTKADTQYF.

This clone was seen a single time. V gene TRBV19 combines with J gene TRBJ2-7, with D possibly TRBD1 on 5 matching bases. The CDR3 has 14 residues. Trimming stripped 1 base from V and 2 bases from J, with 9 bases between. The germline gives CDR1 LNHDA, CDR2 SQIVND (reference sequence). CDR3 DNA: TGTGCCAGTAGTATAGCGCAGGGTACCTACGAGCAGTACTTC. This encodes CASSIAQGTYEQYF.

The genes are TRBV30 and TRBJ1-6, with D possibly matching TRBD1 (6 bases). Trimming shortened V by 5 bases and J by 11 bases, and 16 bases separated the two germline ends. CDR3 size: 13 residues. CDR1 is GTSNPN, CDR2 SVGIG, per germline (reference sequence). The DNA of the CDR3 is TGTGCCTGGTGTCGGACAGACCAAGCACCCCTCCACTTT. Protein sequence: CAWCRTDQAPLHF.

The chain carries TRBV5-1 and TRBJ1-1; 10 bases match TRBD1. The CDR3 sequence is 15 residues long. Germline V CDR1 and CDR2: SGHRS, YFSETQ. Trimming removed 4 bases from V and 4 bases from J; junction bases left unmatched: 7. The CDR3 region has the DNA TGCGCCAGCAGCAAGGGGACAGGGGATGGCACTGAAGCTTTCTTT. Its translation: CASSKGTGDGTEAFF.

V gene TRBV21-1 combines with J gene TRBJ2-7; TRBD1, as called in the table, went unchecked against the DNA. TRBV21-1 is noted as a pseudogene. The CDR3 extends over 16 amino acids. The CDR3 loop reads CASSKVGQGLPYEQYF. CDR3 bases: TGTGCCAGCAGCAAAGTAGGACAGGGGCTTCCCTACGAGCAGTACTTC.

This clone has only one observation. The genes are TRBV6-1 and TRBJ1-2; 7 bases fit TRBD1. This CDR3 has 14 residues. Per germline, CDR1 MNHNS and CDR2 SASEGT. J was trimmed by 4 bases and V by 8 bases; bases with no gene match: 10. CDR3 DNA: TGTGCCAGCGACCGGACGGAGGGGGCCTATGGCTACACCTTC. Protein sequence: CASDRTEGAYGYTF.

V gene TRBV5-5 combines with J gene TRBJ2-7, with 10 nucleotides matching TRBD1. V gave up 1 base and J gave up 2 bases; unmatched junction bases: 6. The CDR3 is made up of 16 amino acids. Germline lookup yields CDR1 SGHKS and CDR2 YYEKEE (reference sequence). In nucleotides, the CDR3 is TGTGCCAGCAGCTTGAGTAGGGGACAGGGGACCTACGAGCAGTACTTC. Translating gives CASSLSRGQGTYEQYF.

The genes are TRBV6-5 and TRBJ2-1; 9 bases map to TRBD1. The germline gives CDR1 MNHEY, CDR2 SVGAGI. J lost 6 bases, V lost 5 bases, and 8 bases had no gene match. CDR3 length: 15 residues. The CDR3 coding sequence is TGTGCCAGCAGTCGTGGCTGGGACAGGGTCAATGAGCAGTTCTTC. Translation gives CASSRGWDRVNEQFF.

On this clone: Other DNA sequences from this sample encode an identical CDR3 as well. CDR3 region: CASSLSTGGTEAFF. The CDR3 DNA is TGTGCCAGCAGCTTATCGACAGGGGGAACTGAAGCTTTCTTT. This chain joins TRBV13 and TRBJ1-1; TRBD1 aligns across 9 bases. The CDR3 consists of 14 residues. The V gene's germline CDR1 is PRHDT and CDR2 FYEKMQ (reference sequence). V trimming: 2 bases; J trimming: 5 bases; junction bases outside the gene matches: 3.

CDR3 nucleotide sequence: TGTGCCAGCAAAAGAGAGAGGGCCACCGGGGAGCTGTTTTTT. Amino acid sequence: CASKRERATGELFF. The chain uses TRBV2 and TRBJ2-2, with a tentative D call TRBD2 (5 bases). Germline CDR1 is SNHLY and CDR2 is FYNNEI. V lost 7 bases and J 4 bases, leaving 13 bases between the germline ends. The CDR3 is 14 residues long.

CDR3 sequence (DNA): TGTGCCAGCAGCTACCAGGGTGGTGAATCACCCCTCCACTTT. Translation gives CASSYQGGESPLHF. The chain employs TRBV7-9 and TRBJ1-6; the D gene is possibly TRBD1 (5 bases). This CDR3 is built from 14 residues. Germline V gene sequence: CDR1 SEHNR, CDR2 FQNEAQ (reference sequence). V was clipped by 4 bases and J by 10 bases, with 14 bases between them.

The chain has TRBV19 and TRBJ2-5; 8 bases line up with TRBD1. The CDR3 has 16 residues. The germline CDR1 and CDR2 sequences are LNHDA and SQIVND (reference sequence). V lost 2 bases, J lost 1 base, and 6 bases stayed unmatched. The CDR3 protein is CASSIPGGGSQETQYF. CDR3 coding DNA: TGTGCCAGTAGTATACCAGGGGGCGGTAGCCAAGAGACCCAGTACTTC. The full variable domain, its missing parts supplied by reference TRBV19 and TRBJ2-5, is DGGITQSPKYLFRKEGQNVTLSCEQNLNHDAMYWYRQDPGQGLRLIYYSQIVNDFQKGDIAEGYSVSREKKESFPLTVTSAQKNPTAFYLCASSIPGGGSQETQYFGPGTRLLVL.

J is TRBJ2-5 and V is TRBV2; TRBD1 aligns across 7 bases. This CDR3 region has 13 residues. CDR1 and CDR2 from the germline V gene are SNHLY and FYNNEI. V shed 6 bases, J shed 1 base, and the junction held 2 bases outside the gene matches. DNA for the CDR3: TGTGCCAGCAGGGGACAGACCCAAGAGACCCAGTACTTC. It is translated as CASRGQTQETQYF. Filled out from reference TRBV2 and TRBJ2-5, the complete variable domain reads EPEVTQTPSHQVTQMGQEVILRCVPISNHLYFYWYRQILGQKVEFLVSFYNNEISEKSEIFDDQFSVERPDGSNFTLKIRSTKLEDSAMYFCASRGQTQETQYFGPGTRLLVL.

This clone appeared a single time. The V gene is TRBV18, the J gene TRBJ2-5; 11 nucleotides line up with TRBD1. TRBJ2-7 matches the DNA end more closely, so the J call is doubtful. Germline V gives CDR1 KGHSH, CDR2 LQKENI. This CDR3 is built from 13 residues. CDR3 in amino acids: CASSAGTGGEQYF. As DNA, the CDR3 is TGTGCCAGCTCAGCAGGGACAGGGGGCGAGCAGTACTTC.

This sequence joins TRBV9 and TRBJ2-1; the match to TRBD2 covers 8 bases. Trimming cost V 3 bases and J 0 bases; bases outside gene matches: 2. The length of the CDR3 is 15 residues. Germline V gene data show CDR1 as SGDLS and CDR2 as YYNGEE. In DNA, the CDR3 is TGTGCCAGCAGCGATAGCGGGAACTCCTACAATGAGCAGTTCTTC. Amino acids: CASSDSGNSYNEQFF.

The chain recombines TRBV7-9 with TRBJ2-5; TRBD2 might be the D (6 bases). V gave up 5 bases and J gave up 7 bases, with 17 bases separating them. Germline V gives CDR1 SEHNR, CDR2 FQNEAQ (reference sequence). The CDR3 length is 14 residues. This CDR3 is CASSPGLPEGTQYF. CDR3 coding DNA: TGTGCCAGCAGCCCGGGACTTCCCGAGGGGACCCAGTACTTC.

The V gene is TRBV15, the J gene TRBJ2-1; the match to TRBD1 covers 7 bases. This CDR3 has 13 residues. CDR1 and CDR2 from the germline V gene are LNHNV and YYDKDF (reference sequence). V was clipped by 2 bases and J by 16 bases; unmatched bases: 11. Written as DNA, the CDR3 is TGTGCCACCAGCAGACTTCTACCGGGACAGCCTTTCTTC. Translation: CATSRLLPGQPFF. Looking up the rest from reference TRBV15 and TRBJ2-1 gives the full variable domain: DAMVIQNPRYQVTQFGKPVTLSCSQTLNHNVMYWYQQKSSQAPKLLFHYYDKDFNNEADTPDNFQSRRPNTSFCFLDIRSPGLGDTAMYLCATSRLLPGQPFFGPGTRLTVL.

The chain carries TRBV5-1 and TRBJ1-1; TRBD1 agrees at 8 bases. The junction had 13 bases not matched to a gene; V was cut back by 4 bases and J by 5 bases. From germline, CDR1 is SGHRS and CDR2 YFSETQ. There are 16 residues in the CDR3. The CDR3 loop reads CASSPGSTGVGTEAFF. CDR3 nucleotides: TGCGCCAGCAGCCCAGGGTCGACAGGGGTAGGGACTGAAGCTTTCTTT.